The next 20 T cell receptor beta chains were all read from a single sample in a study of T cell responses to AZD1222 COVID-19 vaccine. Clones were sequenced by immunoSEQ multiplex PCR, and TCRdb holds only the in-frame ones, with some missing. Among some 190,000 clones, 75% to 90% were seen once, and the ten largest hold 6.9%. Material: peripheral blood, obtained on day 0 of AZD1222 vaccination. These TCRs come from an adult in good health.

The CDR3 reads CASRYREGQQDGYTF. The CDR3 DNA sequence: TGTGCCAGCAGATACAGGGAAGGTCAGCAAGATGGCTACACCTTC. J is TRBJ1-2 and V is TRBV6-5, with D possibly being TRBD1 (6 bases). V lost 6 bases to trimming and J lost 6 bases, with 20 bases between them. This CDR3 contains 15 residues. From germline, CDR1 is MNHEY and CDR2 SVGAGI.

The rearrangement uses TRBV5-4 and TRBJ2-2; a weak D match, TRBD2 (5 bases). The CDR3 runs 13 residues. Trimming removed 4 bases at V and 6 bases at J, with 10 bases between. Germline V lookup: CDR1 SGHNT, CDR2 YYREEE (reference sequence). CDR3 nucleotide sequence: TGTGCCAGCAGCGGGCAGGAGGCCGGGGAGCTGTTTTTT. It translates to CASSGQEAGELFF.

The chain carries TRBV6-1 and TRBJ2-5; a weak D match, TRBD1 (5 bases). Per the germline V gene, CDR1 is MNHNS and CDR2 is SASEGT. V was shortened by 3 bases and J by 10 bases, with 6 bases between the two germline ends. This CDR3 is 10 amino acids long. The CDR3 region is CASSDRVQYF. Written as DNA, the CDR3 is TGTGCCAGCAGTGACAGGGTCCAGTACTTC.

The chain has TRBV7-9 and TRBJ2-7; no firm D call. The CDR3 runs to 11 residues. Germline lookup yields CDR1 SEHNR and CDR2 FQNEAQ (reference sequence). The V and J ends lost 8 bases and 2 bases respectively, with 7 bases between them. Here the CDR3 DNA reads TGTGCCAGCTCGGAGACCTACGAGCAGTACTTC. Protein product: CASSETYEQYF.

This clone appeared a single time. The genes are TRBV29-1 and TRBJ1-2; perhaps TRBD1 as D (5 bases). The CDR3 spans 15 residues. Trimming took 3 bases from V and 0 from J, leaving 14 bases between them. Germline lookup yields CDR1 SQVTM and CDR2 ANQGSEA. This CDR3 reads CSVDSTGSTNYGYTF. As DNA, the CDR3 is TGCAGCGTTGATTCTACAGGCAGCACTAACTATGGCTACACCTTC.

The chain is built from TRBV10-3 and TRBJ1-2, with D possibly matching TRBD1 (5 bases). Germline-derived CDR1 and CDR2 are ENHRY and SYGVKD. CDR3 size: 15 residues. Trimming cost V 6 bases and J 2 bases, with 16 bases left between them. CDR3 in amino acids: CAIREGLPSNYGYTF. As DNA, the CDR3 is TGTGCCATCAGGGAGGGACTCCCGTCGAACTATGGCTACACCTTC.

For this clone: This CDR3 is also generated by other DNA sequences in the sample. CDR3 bases: TGTGCCAGCAGTTGGGGACAGGGAAATCAGCCCCAGCATTTT. This gives the protein CASSWGQGNQPQHF. V is TRBV6-5 and J is TRBJ1-5; TRBD1 matches at 9 bases. The V segment lost 4 bases and the J segment 4 bases; nucleotides outside the gene matches: 2. This CDR3 contains 14 residues. Germline-derived CDR1 and CDR2 are MNHEY and SVGAGI.

The chain uses TRBV5-4 and TRBJ1-1; the D gene is possibly TRBD1 (6 bases). The CDR3 is 16 residues long. The germline gives CDR1 SGHNT, CDR2 YYREEE (reference sequence). V dropped 2 bases and J dropped 6 bases, with 20 bases sitting between them. The CDR3 spells CASSLREGGGGSEAFF. The CDR3, as DNA: TGTGCCAGCAGCTTACGGGAAGGAGGGGGGGGCTCTGAAGCTTTCTTT.

V is TRBV12-3 or TRBV12-4 and J is TRBJ1-4; D perhaps matches TRBD1 (6 bases). V was cut by 6 bases and J by 10 bases, with 12 bases left in between. CDR3 length equals 12 residues. CDR3 bases: TGTGCCAGCAGGTGGACAGAGGCAAAACTGTTTTTT. Translating it yields CASRWTEAKLFF.

The V and J genes are TRBV11-3 and TRBJ2-5, with 8 bases lining up with TRBD2. Germline V gene lookup returns CDR1 SGHNT and CDR2 YENEEA. The ends lost 3 bases at V and 1 base at J; junction bases unmatched: 4. This CDR3 is built from 15 residues. This CDR3 is CASSFRGGLQETQYF. The CDR3 DNA is TGTGCCAGCAGCTTTCGGGGGGGCCTCCAAGAGACCCAGTACTTC.

Written as DNA, the CDR3 is TGTGCCAGCAGCATCACCAAACCGGGACAGGGGTATAGCAATCAGCCCCAGCATTTT. Amino acid sequence: CASSITKPGQGYSNQPQHF. The rearrangement links TRBV9 to TRBJ1-5; 10 nucleotides align to TRBD1. The V and J ends lost 4 bases and 0 bases, in that order; junction bases with no gene match: 13. Looked up from germline, CDR1 is SGDLS and CDR2 is YYNGEE. The CDR3 extends over 19 amino acids. The full variable domain, with the rest looked up from reference TRBV9 and TRBJ1-5, is DSGVTQTPKHLITATGQRVTLRCSPRSGDLSVYWYQQSLDQGLQFLIQYYNGEERAKGNILERFSAQQFPDLHSELNLSSLELGDSALYFCASSITKPGQGYSNQPQHFGDGTRLSIL.

V gene TRBV6-5 combines with J gene TRBJ1-2, with 7 nucleotides matching TRBD1. The germline V gene encodes CDR1 MNHEY and CDR2 SVGAGI. This CDR3 is built from 14 residues. J was trimmed by 4 bases and V by 6 bases; bases with no gene match: 8. This chain's CDR3 is CASRKIGQAYGYTF. The CDR3 region has the DNA TGTGCCAGCAGAAAGATCGGACAGGCCTATGGCTACACCTTC.

The V and J genes are TRBV27 and TRBJ1-5; D possibly corresponds to TRBD1 (5 bases). The ends were cut back, 5 bases at V and 1 base at J, with 18 bases in the middle. The CDR3 is made up of 17 amino acids. The germline CDR1 and CDR2 sequences are MNHEY and SMNVEV (reference sequence). In DNA, the CDR3 is TGTGCCAGCAGTCCCGAGTTGCGGGGGGTGAGCAATCAGCCCCAGCATTTT. Translated: CASSPELRGVSNQPQHF.

This clone showed up just once. V usage is TRBV12-3 or TRBV12-4 and J usage is TRBJ2-7; D ambiguous. Trimming cost V 7 bases and J 6 bases, with 4 bases left between them. The CDR3 sequence is 9 residues long. The CDR3, as DNA: TGTGCCAGCACTAGCGAGCAGTACGTC. Its translation is CASTSEQYV.

Here the CDR3 DNA reads TGTGCCAGCAGTGAAGAAAGGGACAGTTCCTACGAGCAGTACTTC. It encodes CASSEERDSSYEQYF. This chain connects TRBV28 to TRBJ2-7; 7 positions agree with TRBD1. The CDR3 runs to 15 residues. V dropped 5 bases and J dropped 1; count of bases not matched to a gene: 8. Germline lookup yields CDR1 MDHEN and CDR2 SYDVKM.

The V call is TRBV30, the J call TRBJ2-1; D is undetermined. The germline V and J ends were trimmed by 1 base and 0 bases, with 10 bases remaining between them. Germline loops: CDR1 GTSNPN, CDR2 SVGIG (reference sequence). This CDR3 is built from 15 residues. The CDR3 loop reads CAWSEDWGSYNEQFF. Written as DNA, the CDR3 is TGTGCCTGGAGTGAAGACTGGGGCTCCTACAATGAGCAGTTCTTC.

The V and J genes are TRBV29-1 and TRBJ1-3; D possibly corresponds to TRBD1 (6 bases). This CDR3 is built from 16 residues. V gave up 4 bases and J gave up 2 bases, with 18 bases separating them. Germline V gene sequence: CDR1 SQVTM, CDR2 ANQGSEA. CDR3 sequence: CSVVITLGTPGNTIYF. The DNA of the CDR3 is TGCAGCGTTGTGATTACCTTAGGGACACCTGGAAACACCATATATTTT.

The rearrangement joins TRBV5-4 to TRBJ1-2, with TRBD1 matching over 9 bases. Losses at the gene ends were 4 bases for V and 0 bases for J; bases not matched to a gene: 7. CDR1 and CDR2 from the germline V gene are SGHNT and YYREEE (reference sequence). The CDR3 has 16 amino acids. The CDR3 sequence: CASSPAGTGTNYGYTF. The CDR3 region has the DNA TGTGCCAGCAGCCCCGCCGGGACAGGGACTAACTATGGCTACACCTTC.

The V gene is TRBV5-1, the J gene TRBJ2-7; 10 nucleotides align to TRBD1. V lost 0 bases and J lost 6; bases outside the gene matches: 6. Germline loops: CDR1 SGHRS, CDR2 YFSETQ. The CDR3 totals 15 residues. The CDR3 region is CASSLDGTGVSEQYF. CDR3 sequence (DNA): TGCGCCAGCAGCTTGGATGGGACAGGGGTTTCCGAGCAGTACTTC.

The chain joins TRBV2 to TRBJ2-2; 9 bases are shared with TRBD1. The CDR3 covers 18 residues. Trimming cost V 6 bases and J 0 bases; bases outside gene matches: 11. Germline values: CDR1 SNHLY, CDR2 FYNNEI. CDR3 protein: CASSRDRDLESNTGELFF. CDR3 sequence (DNA): TGTGCCAGCAGCAGGGACAGGGATTTAGAATCGAACACCGGGGAGCTGTTTTTT.